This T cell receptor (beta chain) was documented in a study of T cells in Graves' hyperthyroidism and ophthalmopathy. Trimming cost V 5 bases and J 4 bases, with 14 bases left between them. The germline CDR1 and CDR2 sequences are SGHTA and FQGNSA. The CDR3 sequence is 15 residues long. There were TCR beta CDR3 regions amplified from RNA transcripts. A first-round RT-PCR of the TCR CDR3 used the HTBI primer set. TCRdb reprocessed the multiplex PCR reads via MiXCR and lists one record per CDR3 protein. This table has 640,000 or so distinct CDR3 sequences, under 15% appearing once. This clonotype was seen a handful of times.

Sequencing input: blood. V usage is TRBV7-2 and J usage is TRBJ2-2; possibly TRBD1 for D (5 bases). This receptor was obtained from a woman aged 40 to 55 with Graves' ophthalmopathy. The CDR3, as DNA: TGTGCCAGCAGCCCGACAGTCCAACTCACCGGGGAGCTGTTTTTT. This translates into CASSPTVQLTGELFF.